This T cell receptor (beta chain) was captured by sequencing in a study of shared clonotypes between healthy human individuals. Looked up from germline, CDR1 is MDHEN and CDR2 is SYDVKM. The CDR3 runs 15 residues. J was trimmed by 6 bases and V by 5 bases; bases with no gene match: 9. The material for each subset, its genomic DNA, was split evenly across several immunoSEQ plates. The repertoire was sequenced with immunoSEQ multiplex PCR; TCRdb's copy has only in-frame clones and lacks some. The sample has roughly 500,000 clones, 70% to 80% seen once; the top ten hold about 12%. This clone was seen a single time. Its antigen is not known. Genomic DNA, for the unsorted samples, came from roughly 90 million PBMCs. Study conclusions and caveats: What limited the represented genetic and exposure-history diversity was the small number of donors.

The sequence was obtained from a woman aged 35 to 49 in good health. Some clones in this sample may be carry-over from other donors' samples. Sequencing was performed on PBMCs. The chain joins TRBV28 to TRBJ2-3; 9 positions match TRBD2. The chain's CDR3 is CASSRAGGPGDTQYF. For the CDR3, the DNA is TGTGCCAGCAGTCGCGCGGGAGGGCCAGGGGATACGCAGTATTTT. Supplemented by reference TRBV28 and TRBJ2-3, the full variable domain reads DVKVTQSSRYLVKRTGEKVFLECVQDMDHENMFWYRQDPGLGLRLIYFSYDVKMKEKGDIPEGYSVSREKKERFSLILESASTNQTSMYLCASSRAGGPGDTQYFGPGTRLTVL.